Below, 29 T cell receptor beta chains from the same sample are listed, as sequenced in a study of T cell repertoires in ileal Crohn's disease. Profiling relied on immunoSEQ multiplex PCR, and the TCRdb table lists in-frame clones only, not all of them. The profile covers 6,000 to 8,000 clones, with 79% appearing a single time and about 2.7% taken by the ten largest. Source material: ileal tissue. The source of these receptors is an adult with Crohn's disease.

This clone was found a few times. V usage is TRBV7-3 and J usage is TRBJ2-5; 8 bases align to TRBD1. The CDR3 has 13 amino acids. Germline V gives CDR1 SGHTA, CDR2 FQGTGA. J was trimmed by 4 bases and V by 5 bases; bases with no gene match: 3. The DNA for the CDR3 is TGTGCCAGCAGCCAGGGGGCGCGAGAGACCCAGTACTTC. This gives the protein CASSQGARETQYF.

The gene calls are TRBV5-6 and TRBJ1-1; TRBD1 agrees at 7 bases. Unmatched junction bases numbered 4, after V lost 5 bases and J lost 0 bases. The CDR3 is 14 residues long. Germline CDR1 is SGHDT and CDR2 is YYEEEE. CDR3 region: CASSPGTVNTEAFF. The CDR3 DNA is TGTGCCAGCAGTCCCGGGACAGTGAACACTGAAGCTTTCTTT. The complete variable domain, with remaining parts taken from reference TRBV5-6 and TRBJ1-1, reads DAGVTQSPTHLIKTRGQQVTLRCSPKSGHDTVSWYQQALGQGPQFIFQYYEEEERQRGNFPDRFSGHQFPNYSSELNVNALLLGDSALYLCASSPGTVNTEAFFGQGTRLTVV.

The table lists this clone with a few counts. The V gene is TRBV28, the J gene TRBJ1-2, with a tentative D call TRBD1 (5 bases). The CDR3 covers 13 residues. Trimming stripped 10 bases from V and 0 bases from J, with 12 bases between. Germline lookup yields CDR1 MDHEN and CDR2 SYDVKM. The CDR3 is CAIGGGANYGYTF. DNA of the CDR3: TGTGCCATCGGGGGAGGGGCTAACTATGGCTACACCTTC.

The chain employs TRBV5-1 and TRBJ2-7, with 8 bases lining up with TRBD1. Germline V CDR1 and CDR2: SGHRS, YFSETQ. The CDR3 has 15 residues. The V and J ends lost 0 bases and 5 bases, in that order; junction bases with no gene match: 7. CDR3 sequence reads: CASSLEGQGAHEQYF. DNA for the CDR3: TGCGCCAGCAGCTTGGAGGGGCAGGGGGCCCACGAGCAGTACTTC. The whole variable domain, filled in from reference TRBV5-1 and TRBJ2-7, reads KAGVTQTPRYLIKTRGQQVTLSCSPISGHRSVSWYQQTPGQGLQFLFEYFSETQRNKGNFPGRFSGRQFSNSRSEMNVSTLELGDSALYLCASSLEGQGAHEQYFGPGTRLTVT.

The chain is built from TRBV7-2 and TRBJ2-7; a weak D match, TRBD2 (6 bases). Germline V CDR1 and CDR2: SGHTA, FQGNSA. The CDR3 contains 13 residues. The V end was cut by 5 bases, the J end by 4 bases, with 12 bases between. The CDR3 DNA sequence: TGTGCCAGCAGCCCGAGACGGGGGTACGAGCAGTACTTC. This sequence encodes CASSPRRGYEQYF.

CDR3 nucleotide sequence: TGTGCCAGCAGTACACTAGCGGGGGGGTACAATGAGCAGTTCTTC. Translated: CASSTLAGGYNEQFF. The chain combines TRBV6-1 with TRBJ2-1; 13 positions agree with TRBD2. The trim removed 5 bases at V and 4 bases at J, leaving 2 bases unmatched. Per germline, CDR1 MNHNS and CDR2 SASEGT. The CDR3 is made up of 15 amino acids.

This chain connects TRBV7-9 to TRBJ2-6, with 10 bases that match TRBD1. The CDR3 consists of 18 residues. Germline trimming cut 5 bases from V and 0 bases from J; bases unmatched to any gene: 7. Germline V gene lookup returns CDR1 SEHNR and CDR2 FQNEAQ (reference sequence). CDR3 coding DNA: TGTGCCAGCAGCGCTGGACAGGGGGGGTTCTCTGGGGCCAACGTCCTGACTTTC. This encodes CASSAGQGGFSGANVLTF.

This clone is a singleton in its sample. This sequence joins TRBV9 and TRBJ1-3; 9 nucleotides align to TRBD1. This CDR3 has 16 residues. Trimming at V came to 4 bases and at J to 1 base, leaving 6 bases not matched to a gene. Germline V gives CDR1 SGDLS, CDR2 YYNGEE. The CDR3 loop reads CASSFRQGGSGNTIYF. The DNA for the CDR3 is TGTGCCAGCAGCTTCCGACAGGGGGGTTCTGGAAACACCATATATTTT.

This chain joins TRBV30 and TRBJ1-6, with a weak D call TRBD1 (6 bases). The V gene's germline CDR1 is GTSNPN and CDR2 SVGIG (reference sequence). V was cut by 8 bases and J by 7 bases, with 12 bases left in between. The length of the CDR3 is 12 residues. This CDR3 reads CADGGQNSPLHF. Written as DNA, the CDR3 is TGTGCCGACGGAGGACAGAATTCACCCCTCCACTTT. Looking up the rest from reference TRBV30 and TRBJ1-6 gives the full variable domain: SQTIHQWPATLVQPVGSPLSLECTVEGTSNPNLYWYRQAAGRGLQLLFYSVGIGQISSEVPQNLSASRPQDRQFILSSKKLLLSDSGFYLCADGGQNSPLHFGNGTRLTVT.

The gene calls are TRBV5-4 and TRBJ2-5; TRBD2 might be the D (5 bases). V was trimmed by 4 bases and J by 1 base, leaving 11 bases between them. Germline values: CDR1 SGHNT, CDR2 YYREEE (reference sequence). This CDR3 spans 14 amino acids. The CDR3 region is CASSPADFQETQYF. CDR3 sequence (DNA): TGTGCCAGCAGCCCAGCGGACTTCCAAGAGACCCAGTACTTC.

This rearrangement joins TRBV5-6 to TRBJ2-3; 7 bases fit TRBD2. This CDR3 spans 15 amino acids. The V and J ends lost 1 base and 3 bases, in that order; junction bases with no gene match: 5. Germline V gene lookup returns CDR1 SGHDT and CDR2 YYEEEE. CDR3 loop: CASSLLAGVTDTQYF. CDR3 DNA: TGTGCCAGCAGCTTGCTGGCGGGAGTTACAGATACGCAGTATTTT. The full variable domain, its missing parts supplied by reference TRBV5-6 and TRBJ2-3, is DAGVTQSPTHLIKTRGQQVTLRCSPKSGHDTVSWYQQALGQGPQFIFQYYEEEERQRGNFPDRFSGHQFPNYSSELNVNALLLGDSALYLCASSLLAGVTDTQYFGPGTRLTVL.

This chain joins TRBV6-1 and TRBJ2-1, with no clear D. Germline CDR1 and CDR2: MNHNS and SASEGT. Trimming shortened V by 1 base and J by 3 bases, and 13 bases separated the two germline ends. CDR3 length equals 16 residues. The CDR3 DNA follows: TGTGCCAGCAGTGAAGAGGTGGCTGCGGACTACAATGAGCAGTTCTTC. The encoded protein is CASSEEVAADYNEQFF.

The chain uses TRBV5-6 and TRBJ1-1; a weak D match, TRBD1 (5 bases). Germline loops: CDR1 SGHDT, CDR2 YYEEEE. The CDR3 length is 14 residues. Deletions cut 0 bases from V and 7 bases from J, with 13 bases between. CDR3 residues: CASSLALTVLEAFF. Here the CDR3 DNA reads TGTGCCAGCAGCTTGGCCTTGACAGTACTTGAAGCTTTCTTT.

V gene TRBV28 combines with J gene TRBJ1-2; 10 bases are a match to TRBD1. V lost 7 bases, J lost 7 bases, and 6 bases stayed unmatched. This CDR3 has 13 residues. CDR1 and CDR2 (germline): MDHEN, SYDVKM. CDR3 coding DNA: TGTGCCAGCACGGGACAGGGGCTAATTGGCTACACCTTC. Its translation is CASTGQGLIGYTF.

This rearrangement joins TRBV5-1 to TRBJ1-2; the D gene is possibly TRBD1 (5 bases). Trimming removed 4 bases from V and 4 bases from J, with 14 bases in between. The CDR3 totals 14 residues. CDR1 and CDR2 (germline): SGHRS, YFSETQ. The CDR3 spells CASSPGGDGYGYTF. CDR3 coding DNA: TGCGCCAGCAGCCCCGGAGGGGATGGCTATGGCTACACCTTC.

This chain connects TRBV2 to TRBJ1-1; 8 nucleotides align to TRBD1. Germline CDR1 is SNHLY and CDR2 is FYNNEI. The CDR3 is 13 residues long. Germline trimming cut 10 bases from V and 5 bases from J; bases unmatched to any gene: 9. The CDR3 DNA reads as TGTGCCACCACCCTGGACAGGGAAACTGAAGCTTTCTTT. It specifies CATTLDRETEAFF.

V usage is TRBV10-1 and J usage is TRBJ2-3, with 10 bases aligning to TRBD2. V shed 5 bases, J shed 1 base, and the junction held 3 bases outside the gene matches. The CDR3 extends over 15 amino acids. Per the germline V gene, CDR1 is WNHNN and CDR2 is SYGVQD (reference sequence). The CDR3 DNA follows: TGCGCCAGCAGTACCGGGACTAGCGGCACAGATACGCAGTATTTT. Residues: CASSTGTSGTDTQYF.

CDR3 in DNA: TGTGCCAGCAGCTTTTCCGGGACAGGGTCGTGGGGCTACACCTTC. This encodes CASSFSGTGSWGYTF. The chain recombines TRBV13 with TRBJ1-2, with 9 positions matching TRBD1. V was clipped by 3 bases and J by 8 bases; unmatched bases: 10. The CDR3 covers 15 residues. Germline loops: CDR1 PRHDT, CDR2 FYEKMQ (reference sequence). The variable domain in full, completed from reference TRBV13 and TRBJ1-2, reads AAGVIQSPRHLIKEKRETATLKCYPIPRHDTVYWYQQGPGQDPQFLISFYEKMQSDKGSIPDRFSAQQFSDYHSELNMSSLELGDSALYFCASSFSGTGSWGYTFGSGTRLTVV.

This clone was seen a few times. V usage is TRBV27 and J usage is TRBJ1-1; D gene ambiguous. The CDR3 totals 15 residues. Trimming left V 0 bases short and J 9 bases short, with 17 bases between. Germline V CDR1 and CDR2: MNHEY, SMNVEV (reference sequence). CDR3 coding DNA: TGTGCCAGCAGTTTATCGAATTCTGCTAGTACTCAAGCTTTCTTT. Its protein product is CASSLSNSASTQAFF.

This chain links TRBV23-1 with TRBJ2-7, with 7 bases aligning to TRBD2. TRBV23-1 is assigned to the ORF class and has an uncertain function. The V segment lost 3 bases and the J segment 3 bases; nucleotides outside the gene matches: 20. The CDR3 is 19 residues long. The CDR3 sequence is CASSQGTSAEPSPVYEQYF. DNA of the CDR3: TGCGCCAGCAGTCAGGGTACTAGCGCGGAACCTTCGCCGGTCTACGAGCAGTACTTC.

The chain couples TRBV25-1 to TRBJ1-1; 7 bases line up with TRBD1. The CDR3 has 13 residues. After removal of 8 bases from V and 5 bases from J, the junction contained 8 bases not matched to a gene. Germline assignment: CDR1 MGHDK and CDR2 SYGVNS. Here the CDR3 reads CASAQGGNTEAFF. In DNA, the CDR3 is TGTGCCAGCGCACAAGGGGGCAATACTGAAGCTTTCTTT.

This chain connects TRBV7-2 to TRBJ2-7, with 9 bases aligning to TRBD1. This CDR3 is 15 amino acids long. The J segment lost 6 bases and the V segment lost 1 base, leaving 7 bases of the junction unmatched. Germline V lookup: CDR1 SGHTA, CDR2 FQGNSA. The CDR3 nucleotides read TGTGCCAGCAGCTTAGGTTCGGGACAGGGACTCGAGCAGTACTTC. Translation gives CASSLGSGQGLEQYF.

The rearrangement uses TRBV6-5 and TRBJ2-7; D remains unclear. Per germline, CDR1 MNHEY and CDR2 SVGAGI. This CDR3 is built from 13 residues. V was shortened by 8 bases and J by 0 bases, with 11 bases between the two germline ends. The CDR3 sequence is CASALRGSYEQYF. CDR3 DNA sequence: TGTGCCAGCGCCCTCCGCGGCTCCTACGAGCAGTACTTC.

The CDR3 protein is CASSQDLAPRDGYTF. The CDR3 region has the DNA TGCGCCAGCAGCCAAGATCTAGCCCCCCGGGATGGCTACACCTTC. The gene calls are TRBV4-1 and TRBJ1-2; D gene ambiguous. CDR3 length: 15 amino acids. CDR1 MGHRA and CDR2 YSYEKL come from the germline V gene. V was shortened by 0 bases and J by 6 bases, with 14 bases between the two germline ends.

This sequence joins TRBV30 and TRBJ2-1, with 11 bases fitting TRBD2. Germline V gene data show CDR1 as GTSNPN and CDR2 as SVGIG (reference sequence). The V gene end was trimmed by 5 bases and the J gene end by 10 bases; junction bases not matched to a gene: 10. This CDR3 comprises 14 residues. DNA for the CDR3: TGTGCCTGGTCAAAACTAGCGGGAGCGCTAGAGCAGTTCTTC. Translated, it gives CAWSKLAGALEQFF.

The V gene is TRBV9, the J gene TRBJ2-5; D might be TRBD2 (6 bases). V dropped 0 bases and J dropped 5 bases, with 17 bases sitting between them. The CDR3 consists of 16 residues. Per germline, CDR1 SGDLS and CDR2 YYNGEE. CDR3 DNA sequence: TGTGCCAGCAGCGTAGGGGGGGTCCCCCATAGGGAGACCCAGTACTTC. Its translation: CASSVGGVPHRETQYF.

The rearrangement links TRBV28 to TRBJ1-2; D is perhaps TRBD1 (5 bases). V was clipped by 6 bases and J by 7 bases, with 6 bases between them. From germline, CDR1 is MDHEN and CDR2 SYDVKM. The CDR3 covers 10 residues. CDR3 amino acids: CASSGGGYTF. CDR3 bases: TGTGCCAGCAGCGGGGGTGGCTACACCTTC.

This chain links TRBV19 with TRBJ1-2; a possible D gene is TRBD1 (6 bases). CDR3 size: 14 residues. Germline assignment: CDR1 LNHDA and CDR2 SQIVND (reference sequence). V lost 5 bases and J lost 5, with 15 bases in between. The CDR3, as DNA: TGTGCCAGTAGTTTCAGGGCACAGGGATATGGCTACACCTTC. Residues: CASSFRAQGYGYTF.

V and J are TRBV27 and TRBJ1-1, with TRBD1 matching 9 bases. Per the germline V gene, CDR1 is MNHEY and CDR2 is SMNVEV (reference sequence). J gave up 5 bases and V 3 bases, and 13 bases lay outside the gene matches. CDR3 length: 17 residues. The CDR3 reads CASSLVGTGLGGTEAFF. In nucleotides, the CDR3 is TGTGCCAGCAGTTTGGTCGGGACAGGGTTGGGTGGAACTGAAGCTTTCTTT.